This entry lists 10 T cell receptor beta chains sequenced from one sample in a study of blood T cell repertoires in COVID-19. The table came from immunoSEQ multiplex PCR; TCRdb's copy has only in-frame clones and leaves some out. The sample gives approximately 200,000 clones, roughly 80% of which show up once; about 7.8% is in the top ten. The sequenced sample was peripheral blood. The origin of the receptors is an elderly woman with COVID-19, enrolled during active disease.

V and J are TRBV11-2 and TRBJ2-1; 11 bases fit TRBD2. Germline assignment: CDR1 SGHAT and CDR2 FQNNGV. The length of the CDR3 is 16 residues. The trim removed 4 bases at V and 4 bases at J, leaving 6 bases unmatched. The CDR3 DNA is TGTGCCAGCAGCTACACTAGCGGGAGTGGGTACAATGAGCAGTTCTTC. It translates to CASSYTSGSGYNEQFF.

In this sample, this clone turned up a few times. Here the CDR3 reads CASSSANTGHGYTF. CDR3 nucleotide sequence: TGTGCCAGCAGCTCCGCGAATACAGGGCATGGCTACACCTTC. This chain joins TRBV28 and TRBJ1-2; D may be TRBD1 (6 bases). CDR1 MDHEN and CDR2 SYDVKM come from the germline V gene. The ends were cut back, 6 bases at V and 6 bases at J, with 17 bases in the middle. The CDR3 spans 14 residues.

The V call is TRBV10-3, the J call TRBJ1-1; unclear D gene. V lost 0 bases and J lost 3, with 8 bases in between. This CDR3 comprises 14 residues. The germline V gene has CDR1 ENHRY and CDR2 SYGVKD. CDR3 in amino acids: CAISESSGYTEAFF. DNA of the CDR3: TGTGCCATCAGTGAGTCGAGCGGCTACACTGAAGCTTTCTTT.

The J gene is TRBJ1-1, the V gene TRBV2; TRBD1 matches 9 bases. CDR1 and CDR2 from the germline V gene are SNHLY and FYNNEI. This CDR3 region has 14 residues. The V segment lost 5 bases and the J segment 2 bases; nucleotides outside the gene matches: 3. CDR3 loop: CASSTDRGNTEAFF. In nucleotides, the CDR3 is TGTGCCAGCAGTACGGACAGGGGTAACACTGAAGCTTTCTTT.

V is TRBV13 and J is TRBJ1-4; weak D call: TRBD1 (6 bases). Germline loops: CDR1 PRHDT, CDR2 FYEKMQ (reference sequence). V was shortened by 2 bases and J by 8 bases, with 6 bases between the two germline ends. The CDR3 consists of 12 residues. Here the CDR3 DNA reads TGTGCCAGCAGCTTAACAGGGGAAAAACTGTTTTTT. Amino acid sequence: CASSLTGEKLFF.

This clone was observed a handful of times. The rearrangement uses TRBV2 and TRBJ2-2, with 10 bases matching TRBD2. The trim removed 1 base at V and 5 bases at J, leaving 4 bases unmatched. The length of the CDR3 is 16 residues. Germline V gives CDR1 SNHLY, CDR2 FYNNEI. The CDR3 bases are TGTGCCAGCAGTGAAGGGGTAGCGGGGGGTACCGGGGAGCTGTTTTTT. Its protein product is CASSEGVAGGTGELFF.

V and J are TRBV15 and TRBJ2-7, with D maybe TRBD1 (5 bases). Germline loops: CDR1 LNHNV, CDR2 YYDKDF (reference sequence). V was shortened by 0 bases and J by 3 bases, with 9 bases between the two germline ends. This CDR3 is 14 amino acids long. This CDR3 is CATSRDQGFYEQYF. The CDR3 DNA follows: TGTGCCACCAGCAGAGATCAGGGCTTCTACGAGCAGTACTTC.

This clone was picked up a small number of times. The chain combines TRBV3-1 (or the pseudogene TRBV3-2) with TRBJ1-6; D is unclear. The CDR3 totals 16 residues. CDR1 LGHDT and CDR2 YNNKEL come from the germline V gene (reference sequence). Deletions cut 0 bases from V and 8 bases from J, with 14 bases between. The CDR3 protein is CASSQEFGVSDSPLHF. CDR3 nucleotide sequence: TGTGCCAGCAGCCAAGAGTTCGGGGTTTCGGATTCACCCCTCCACTTT.

The J gene is TRBJ1-4, the V gene TRBV3-1 (or the pseudogene TRBV3-2); no clear D. This CDR3 contains 15 residues. The germline V and J ends were trimmed by 0 bases and 2 bases, with 7 bases remaining between them. Germline CDR1 is LGHDT and CDR2 is YNNKEL (reference sequence). This CDR3 reads CASSQERLTNEKLFF. Written as DNA, the CDR3 is TGTGCCAGCAGCCAAGAGAGGTTGACTAATGAAAAACTGTTTTTT.

The V call is TRBV5-5, the J call TRBJ2-1, with a weak D call TRBD2 (6 bases). Trimming removed 0 bases at V and 4 bases at J, with 11 bases between. CDR1 SGHKS and CDR2 YYEKEE come from the germline V gene (reference sequence). This CDR3 spans 15 amino acids. CDR3 residues: CASSLELAGYNEQFF. CDR3 DNA sequence: TGTGCCAGCAGCTTGGAGTTGGCGGGGTACAATGAGCAGTTCTTC.